A selection of T cell receptor beta chains follows, all from one sample in a study of blood T cell repertoires in COVID-19. Profiled with immunoSEQ multiplex PCR; TCRdb holds only in-frame clones, not every one. The sample lists under 150,000 clones; around 85% were seen once. Material for sequencing was peripheral blood. Receptors originate from a woman aged 60 to 75 with COVID-19, enrolled during active disease. Both conserved end residues are part of each CDR3. Each record gives: V gene, J gene, D gene, clone size, CDR3 DNA, CDR3 protein. A D gene is named only where the DNA matches it firmly. Only some rows state a clone size, as once, few, many or a class for expanded clones.

V gene: TRBV2; J gene: TRBJ2-1; D gene: TRBD2; clone size: -; CDR3 DNA: TGTGCCAACTCTGACACGAGCGGGGGTTATTCCTACAATGAGCAGTTCTTC; CDR3 protein: CANSDTSGGYSYNEQFF
V gene: TRBV7-9; J gene: TRBJ1-3; D gene: -; clone size: -; CDR3 DNA: TGTGCCAGCAGCGTACAGGTACCTGGAAACACCATATATTTT; CDR3 protein: CASSVQVPGNTIYF
V gene: TRBV5-4; J gene: TRBJ2-2; D gene: TRBD2; clone size: -; CDR3 DNA: TGTGCCAGCAGCCGTACTGGACTAGCGGGGCAGCCGCGGGAGCTGTTTTTT; CDR3 protein: CASSRTGLAGQPRELFF
V gene: TRBV6-5; J gene: TRBJ1-5; D gene: -; clone size: -; CDR3 DNA: TGTGCCAGCAGTTCGGGACTACGACAGCCCCAGCATTTT; CDR3 protein: CASSSGLRQPQHF
V gene: TRBV30; J gene: TRBJ2-7; D gene: -; clone size: -; CDR3 DNA: TGTGCCTGGGGCCGTCTCCACGAGCAGTACTTC; CDR3 protein: CAWGRLHEQYF
V gene: TRBV2; J gene: TRBJ1-2; D gene: -; clone size: once; CDR3 DNA: TGTGCCAGCTCCTTTTTCGGGGGATTCTATGGCTACACCTTC; CDR3 protein: CASSFFGGFYGYTF
V gene: TRBV19; J gene: TRBJ1-6; D gene: -; clone size: -; CDR3 DNA: TGTGCCAGTAGTCGAGGGAGAAGGGGGGGCTCCTATAATTCACCCCTCCACTTT; CDR3 protein: CASSRGRRGGSYNSPLHF
V gene: TRBV6-5; J gene: TRBJ1-5; D gene: -; clone size: few; CDR3 DNA: TGTGCCAGCAGTTACTCTCATAGCAATCAGCCCCAGCATTTT; CDR3 protein: CASSYSHSNQPQHF
V gene: TRBV5-1; J gene: TRBJ2-5; D gene: -; clone size: -; CDR3 DNA: TGCGCCAGCAGCTTGGCTGCAGGGCGACAAGAGACCCAGTACTTC; CDR3 protein: CASSLAAGRQETQYF
V gene: TRBV5-1; J gene: TRBJ2-7; D gene: -; clone size: -; CDR3 DNA: TGCGCCAGCAGCTTGGAGGCAGGGGGGCCCTACGAGCAGTACTTC; CDR3 protein: CASSLEAGGPYEQYF
V gene: TRBV5-1; J gene: TRBJ2-6; D gene: -; clone size: -; CDR3 DNA: TGCGCCAGCAGCTCGCCAGGGTCAGTCTCTGGGGCCAACGTCCTGACTTTC; CDR3 protein: CASSSPGSVSGANVLTF
V gene: TRBV11-2; J gene: TRBJ1-1; D gene: TRBD1; clone size: -; CDR3 DNA: TGTGCCAGCAGCCCCCAGGGGGGCGGGGCTCGAGACACTGAAGCTTTCTTT; CDR3 protein: CASSPQGGGARDTEAFF
V gene: TRBV2; J gene: TRBJ2-7; D gene: TRBD2; clone size: -; CDR3 DNA: TGTGCCAGCAGCACTAGCGGGGGGGCCCCCTACGAGCAGTACTTC; CDR3 protein: CASSTSGGAPYEQYF
V gene: TRBV2; J gene: TRBJ1-4; D gene: TRBD1; clone size: -; CDR3 DNA: TGTGCCAGCAGTGGACAGGGGGCTGGTGAAAAACTGTTTTTT; CDR3 protein: CASSGQGAGEKLFF
V gene: TRBV5-6; J gene: TRBJ2-2; D gene: -; clone size: -; CDR3 DNA: TGTGCCAGCAGCGGCAGGGTTAACACGAACACCGGGGAGCTGTTTTTT; CDR3 protein: CASSGRVNTNTGELFF
V gene: TRBV7-9; J gene: TRBJ2-7; D gene: -; clone size: -; CDR3 DNA: TGTGCCAGCAGCTTAGTTGGAGTACAGGAATCCTACGAGCAGTACTTC; CDR3 protein: CASSLVGVQESYEQYF
V gene: TRBV4-2; J gene: TRBJ2-7; D gene: TRBD2; clone size: -; CDR3 DNA: TGTGCCAGCAGCCAACAATTCGGTTCCGGACTAGCGGGGATTAGCTCCTACGAGCAGTACTTC; CDR3 protein: CASSQQFGSGLAGISSYEQYF
V gene: TRBV9; J gene: TRBJ1-1; D gene: -; clone size: -; CDR3 DNA: TGTGCCAGCAGCGCGGGACTGGTATACACTGAAGCTTTCTTT; CDR3 protein: CASSAGLVYTEAFF
V gene: TRBV2; J gene: TRBJ2-2; D gene: TRBD1; clone size: -; CDR3 DNA: TGTGCCAGCAGTGAAGCGGGGACAGTCATAGAGAACACCGGGGAGCTGTTTTTT; CDR3 protein: CASSEAGTVIENTGELFF
V gene: TRBV29-1; J gene: TRBJ2-7; D gene: -; clone size: -; CDR3 DNA: TGCAGCATTGGGGGTAGGGGAAAAGGACACGAGCAGTACTTC; CDR3 protein: CSIGGRGKGHEQYF
V gene: TRBV21-1; J gene: TRBJ1-1; D gene: -; clone size: -; CDR3 DNA: TGTGCCAGCAGCAAAGTAGGGGCAGGGCCCTGGAACACTGAAGCTTTCTTT; CDR3 protein: CASSKVGAGPWNTEAFF
V gene: TRBV9; J gene: TRBJ2-3; D gene: -; clone size: -; CDR3 DNA: TGTGCCAGCAGCCCCCCCTGGGGCAGAAGAAATAGCACAGATACGCAGTATTTT; CDR3 protein: CASSPPWGRRNSTDTQYF
V gene: TRBV27; J gene: TRBJ2-3; D gene: TRBD2; clone size: -; CDR3 DNA: TGTGCCAGCACCTCCGGGACTAGAGCGACAGATACGCAGTATTTT; CDR3 protein: CASTSGTRATDTQYF
V gene: TRBV5-1; J gene: TRBJ2-7; D gene: -; clone size: -; CDR3 DNA: TGCGCCAGCAGCTTGGCCAGGGAGGATGATGAGCAGTACTTC; CDR3 protein: CASSLAREDDEQYF
V gene: TRBV14; J gene: TRBJ1-3; D gene: -; clone size: -; CDR3 DNA: TGTGCCAGCAGCGCCCGGGGGAACACCATATATTTT; CDR3 protein: CASSARGNTIYF
V gene: TRBV3-1/TRBV3-2; J gene: TRBJ2-1; D gene: -; clone size: -; CDR3 DNA: TGTGCCAGCAGCCAATTGAGGGCCTTTACTTACAATGAGCAGTTCTTC; CDR3 protein: CASSQLRAFTYNEQFF
V gene: TRBV5-1; J gene: TRBJ2-3; D gene: -; clone size: -; CDR3 DNA: TGCGCCAGCAGCGGAAACCTAGGGGTTTCGACAGATACGCAGTATTTT; CDR3 protein: CASSGNLGVSTDTQYF
V gene: TRBV10-2; J gene: TRBJ2-1; D gene: TRBD2; clone size: few; CDR3 DNA: TGCGCCAGCAGTGAGTTTACTAGCGGGGGGCTGGATGAGCAGTTCTTC; CDR3 protein: CASSEFTSGGLDEQFF
V gene: TRBV11-2; J gene: TRBJ2-1; D gene: TRBD2; clone size: once; CDR3 DNA: TGTGCCAGCAGCGCTCCGGGACTAGCGGGGGGGCTCTACAATGAGCAGTTCTTC; CDR3 protein: CASSAPGLAGGLYNEQFF
V gene: TRBV10-3; J gene: TRBJ1-2; D gene: -; clone size: few; CDR3 DNA: TGTGCCATCAGTAATGGGTCGACGGGGGGTTCCTGCACCTTC; CDR3 protein: CAISNGSTGGSCTF
V gene: TRBV30; J gene: TRBJ2-5; D gene: -; clone size: -; CDR3 DNA: TGTGCCTGGAGTGCCCACAGGGGTGGGACTTGGGAGACCCAGTACTTC; CDR3 protein: CAWSAHRGGTWETQYF
V gene: TRBV6-5; J gene: TRBJ1-4; D gene: TRBD1; clone size: once; CDR3 DNA: TGTGCCAGCAGCTCGGACAGGTCTAATGAAAAACTGTTTTTT; CDR3 protein: CASSSDRSNEKLFF
V gene: TRBV7-8; J gene: TRBJ2-2; D gene: TRBD1; clone size: -; CDR3 DNA: TGTGCCAGCGATGGACAGGCGAACACCGGGGAGCTGTTTTTT; CDR3 protein: CASDGQANTGELFF